These T cell receptor beta chains were read from a single sample in a study of immune cell composition in non-small cell lung cancer. Using immunoSEQ multiplex PCR, the repertoire was profiled, and TCRdb retains in-frame clones only, with some absent. Of about 2,500 clones listed, about four fifths are singletons. Source material: non-adjacent lung tissue. Receptor source: a human donor with non-small cell lung cancer. CDR3s include the opening cysteine and the closing phenylalanine or tryptophan. The order of the fields is D gene, V gene, J gene, CDR3 length, clone size, CDR3 DNA, CDR3 protein. A D gene is named only where the DNA matches it firmly. Expanded clones get a size class; other rows say once, few or many, or leave the size out.

TRBD2	TRBV27	TRBJ2-7	16	.	TGTGCCAGCAGTTTCGTCCGTACTAGCGGGGGGTTCGAGCAGTACTTC	CASSFVRTSGGFEQYF
.	TRBV5-4	TRBJ2-3	16	.	TGTGCCAGCACCTTTGGGAGACTACCCAGCACAGATACGCAGTATTTT	CASTFGRLPSTDTQYF
TRBD1	TRBV7-9	TRBJ1-3	17	.	TGTGCCAGCAGCTTCGGACAGGGGGTCATCTCTGGAAACACCATATATTTT	CASSFGQGVISGNTIYF
TRBD2	TRBV7-8	TRBJ2-3	16	few	TGTGCCAGCAGCTTAGGTTATAGCGGGCGCACAGATACGCAGTATTTT	CASSLGYSGRTDTQYF
TRBD1	TRBV28	TRBJ1-4	15	large	TGTGCCAGCAGTTCTAAGGGGGCAGAAGGTGAAAAACTGTTTTTT	CASSSKGAEGEKLFF
.	TRBV7-6	TRBJ2-2	14	.	TGTGCCAGCCGCCCGGCGGGAAACACCGGGGAGCTGTTTTTT	CASRPAGNTGELFF
.	TRBV5-1	TRBJ2-3	12	.	TGCGCCAGCAGAGTAGCGCTAGATACGCAGTATTTT	CASRVALDTQYF
.	TRBV11-2	TRBJ2-5	11	.	TGTGCCAGCAGGGCGGGACAGACCCAGTACTTC	CASRAGQTQYF
.	TRBV5-3	TRBJ1-1	17	.	TGTGCCAGAAGCTGGGGACTGGGATGGCTGTTGAACACTGAAGCTTTCTTT	CARSWGLGWLLNTEAFF
.	TRBV5-5	TRBJ1-5	13	.	TGTGCCAGCAGCTTGACGGGAGAGGCGCCCCAGCATTTT	CASSLTGEAPQHF
.	TRBV9	TRBJ2-5	16	.	TGTGCCAGCAGCGTTTCCCCCGGGACACCACAAGAGACCCAGTACTTC	CASSVSPGTPQETQYF
.	TRBV5-1	TRBJ2-1	15	once	TGCGCCAGCAGCTTACCGCCCAGCTCCTACAATGAGCAGTTCTTC	CASSLPPSSYNEQFF
.	TRBV9	TRBJ2-2	15	.	TGTGCCAGCAGCGTAGGCTCTAGTCACACCGGGGAGCTGTTTTTT	CASSVGSSHTGELFF
TRBD2	TRBV29-1	TRBJ2-1	14	.	TGCAGCGTCGCCGGGACTAGCGGGATGTATGAGCAGTTCTTC	CSVAGTSGMYEQFF
.	TRBV10-3	TRBJ2-5	14	.	TGTGCCATCAGTGTGAGGCCAGACCAAGAGACCCAGTACTTC	CAISVRPDQETQYF
.	TRBV27	TRBJ1-5	14	.	TGTGCCAGCAGGAGGACGGGGAGCAATCAGCCCCAGCATTTT	CASRRTGSNQPQHF
.	TRBV7-2	TRBJ2-3	15	.	TGTGCCAGCAGCTTGCTAGGAGGTGTGGGAGATACGCAGTATTTT	CASSLLGGVGDTQYF
.	TRBV6-5	TRBJ1-4	14	.	TGTGCCAGCAGTTCACATGGGGGGGATGAAAAACTGTTTTTT	CASSSHGGDEKLFF
.	TRBV15	TRBJ1-3	17	.	TGTGCCACCAGCAGAGATGATAGGAGGGTTTATGGAAACACCATATATTTT	CATSRDDRRVYGNTIYF
.	TRBV6-5	TRBJ1-4	15	.	TGTGCCAGCAGGCCCAGTGGAGCGGCTAATGAAAAACTGTTTTTT	CASRPSGAANEKLFF
TRBD2	TRBV9	TRBJ2-1	16	.	TGTGCCAGCAGCGTAGAGGGTAGCGGGGGGGCCAATGAGCAGTTCTTC	CASSVEGSGGANEQFF
TRBD1	TRBV7-9	TRBJ1-2	18	large	TGTGCCAGCAGCTCCGCAGGACAGGGACCCGCCGACGGCGGTGGCTACACCTTC	CASSSAGQGPADGGGYTF
TRBD1	TRBV5-6	TRBJ2-5	13	.	TGTGCCAGCACGCCCAGGGGGTCCGGGACCCAGTACTTC	CASTPRGSGTQYF
.	TRBV4-2	TRBJ1-4	12	once	TGTGCCAGCAGCCAGCGGAATGAAAAACTGTTTTTT	CASSQRNEKLFF
.	TRBV5-6	TRBJ1-6	16	.	TGTGCCAGCAGCTTGGGAGGAGCGCAGGGAAATTCACCCCTCCACTTT	CASSLGGAQGNSPLHF
TRBD1	TRBV6-4	TRBJ1-6	15	.	TGTGCCAGCAGCGAAACCACAGGGGATAATTCACCCCTCCACTTT	CASSETTGDNSPLHF
TRBD1	TRBV2	TRBJ1-2	13	.	TGTGCCAGCAGTGAAAGGGACAGATATGGCTACACCTTC	CASSERDRYGYTF
TRBD1	TRBV29-1	TRBJ1-1	14	few	TGCAGCGTTCTTTCGGACAGGGTTAACACTGAAGCTTTCTTT	CSVLSDRVNTEAFF